The clone carrying this TCR beta chain was recorded a few times. An end of the junction differs from the germline gene, which may be a read error. An assay was performed, and its level was deep. In replicate PCRs of unsorted PBMC, 250 to 350 ng DNA, around 30,000 T cell genomes, was used. Here immunoSEQ multiplex PCR was the method, and the copy in TCRdb shows in-frame clones only, minus some. The repertoire consists of 470,000 or so clones, with approximately 78% occurring once and the leading ten covering more than 10%. The sample comes from a study of shared clonotypes between healthy human individuals. Every donor, a Caucasian adult, lived in Nashville, Tennessee. Sequencing was done on a sample of PBMCs. This clonotype originated in a woman in her thirties or forties in good health. Some clones in this sample may be carry-over from other donors' samples.

DNA of the CDR3: TGTGCCTGGAGTGTTGGGAGTAACACTGAAGCCTTCTTT. This encodes CAWSVGSNTEAFF. The chain couples TRBV30 to TRBJ1-1; D not resolved. CDR3 size: 13 residues. Looked up from germline, CDR1 is GTSNPN and CDR2 is SVGIG (reference sequence).